This T cell receptor (beta chain) is drawn from a study of blood T cell repertoires in COVID-19. CDR1 is MNHEY, CDR2 SVGEGT, per germline. V dropped 7 bases and J dropped 7 bases, with 16 bases sitting between them. This CDR3 is 13 amino acids long. Only in-frame clones appear in the TCRdb table, and some are missing; sequencing was by immunoSEQ multiplex PCR. The profile shows roughly 100,000 clones, 70% to 80% of them singletons. In Seattle, patients joined the study during active infection and were tracked longitudinally. The receptor was derived from a man of 80 years or more with COVID-19, enrolled during active disease. The sample comprised peripheral blood. This chain links TRBV6-2 or TRBV6-3 with TRBJ1-2, with no clear D. This chain's CDR3 is CASTYSPRGGYTF. CDR3 coding DNA: TGTGCCAGCACCTACTCGCCTCGGGGTGGCTACACCTTC.